The 22 T cell receptor beta chains below all came from one sample that was sequenced in a study of blood T cell repertoires in COVID-19 (TCRdb year 2020). Receptor libraries were prepared by the immunoSEQ multiplex PCR assay. Drawn from immuneACCESS, this table holds only the in-frame rearrangements with V and J called that TCRdb kept. Clones are partly lost; checked studies trace under half to an unresolved V gene and leave the rest unexplained. The sample has around 200,000 clones on record, about 83% of them singletons. Of the sample, around 1.3% is held by the ten largest clones. Sequenced input: peripheral blood. The receptor set was obtained from a woman in her twenties or thirties with COVID-19, enrolled during active disease.

The genes are TRBV28 and TRBJ1-2, with 7 bases lining up with TRBD1. Germline CDR1 is MDHEN and CDR2 is SYDVKM. The CDR3 loop spans 16 amino acids. V lost 8 bases and J lost 4; bases outside the gene matches: 16. DNA for the CDR3: TGTGCCAGCCTCCCGGCGGAAGGGGGCCCCCCCTATGGCTACACCTTC. Its translation is CASLPAEGGPPYGYTF.

V is TRBV19 and J is TRBJ1-1; maybe TRBD1 (5 bases). Germline V gene lookup returns CDR1 LNHDA and CDR2 SQIVND (reference sequence). The CDR3 has 13 amino acids. V lost 4 bases and J lost 8, with 14 bases in between. The DNA of the CDR3 is TGTGCCAGTAGTAACAGGATCGGTTCCGAAGCTTTCTTT. It codes for CASSNRIGSEAFF.

This clone was picked up a small number of times. The V gene is TRBV28, the J gene TRBJ1-6, with TRBD1 as a possible D gene (5 bases). The CDR3 is made up of 12 amino acids. The ends were cut back, 7 bases at V and 6 bases at J, with 7 bases in the middle. Looked up from germline, CDR1 is MDHEN and CDR2 is SYDVKM. DNA of the CDR3: TGTGCCAGCACCAGGGCTAATTCACCCCTCCACTTT. Its translation: CASTRANSPLHF.

This clone was recorded only once. The chain employs TRBV7-2 and TRBJ2-6; D call uncertain. V was pared by 1 base and J by 0 bases, with 7 bases between. The V gene's germline CDR1 is SGHTA and CDR2 FQGNSA. This CDR3 contains 16 residues. The CDR3 loop is CASSLGVFSGANVLTF. The CDR3 region has the DNA TGTGCCAGCAGCTTAGGAGTCTTCTCTGGGGCCAACGTCCTGACTTTC.

Here the CDR3 reads CASSLGSGGVSEQYF. CDR3 nucleotides: TGTGCCAGCAGCTTAGGTAGCGGGGGAGTTTCCGAGCAGTACTTC. The chain uses TRBV11-3 and TRBJ2-7; 9 bases agree with TRBD2. This CDR3 is 15 amino acids long. V trimming: 1 base; J trimming: 6 bases; junction bases outside the gene matches: 7. Germline CDR1 and CDR2: SGHNT and YENEEA.

J is TRBJ1-4 and V is TRBV29-1; 8 nucleotides agree with TRBD1. The ends lost 5 bases at V and 0 bases at J; junction bases unmatched: 2. The CDR3 has 14 amino acids. Germline V gives CDR1 SQVTM, CDR2 ANQGSEA. This CDR3 is CSVSGQATNEKLFF. The CDR3 DNA sequence: TGCAGCGTTTCGGGACAGGCAACTAATGAAAAACTGTTTTTT. The full variable domain, completed using reference TRBV29-1 and TRBJ1-4, is SAVISQKPSRDICQRGTSLTIQCQVDSQVTMMFWYRQQPGQSLTLIATANQGSEATYESGFVIDKFPISRPNLTFSTLTVSNMSPEDSSIYLCSVSGQATNEKLFFGSGTQLSVL.

A single count supports this clone. The chain links TRBV29-1 to TRBJ2-2, with 12 positions matching TRBD1. With V trimmed by 7 bases and J by 3 bases, 6 bases remained unmatched. In germline, CDR1 is SQVTM, CDR2 ANQGSEA. The CDR3 has 15 amino acids. The CDR3 reads CSAGTGGAYTGELFF. DNA of the CDR3: TGCAGCGCCGGGACAGGGGGCGCTTACACCGGGGAGCTGTTTTTT.

This rearrangement joins TRBV28 to TRBJ2-1; 8 bases fit TRBD2. The CDR3 sequence is 18 residues long. Germline CDR1 MDHEN, CDR2 SYDVKM. J lost 2 bases, V lost 7 bases, and 16 bases had no gene match. CDR3 sequence: CASKIPAGATNPYNEQFF. The DNA of the CDR3 is TGTGCCAGCAAGATTCCAGCGGGAGCTACTAATCCCTACAATGAGCAGTTCTTC.

The chain uses TRBV4-3 and TRBJ2-7, with D perhaps matching TRBD1 (5 bases). The CDR3 extends over 15 amino acids. V was cut by 4 bases and J by 4 bases, with 17 bases left in between. Germline assignment: CDR1 LGHNA and CDR2 YSLEER. Here the CDR3 reads CASSRSETATYEQYF. The DNA for the CDR3 is TGCGCCAGCAGCCGATCTGAGACAGCAACTTACGAGCAGTACTTC.

The V gene is TRBV7-2, the J gene TRBJ2-7; no definite D call. The CDR3 is made up of 14 amino acids. Deletions cut 0 bases from V and 2 bases from J, with 8 bases between. Germline CDR1 is SGHTA and CDR2 is FQGNSA. The CDR3 sequence is CASSLAQSPYEQYF. The CDR3 nucleotides read TGTGCCAGCAGCTTAGCACAGTCTCCCTACGAGCAGTACTTC.

V is TRBV11-2 and J is TRBJ2-1; 14 bases align to TRBD2. CDR1 SGHAT and CDR2 FQNNGV come from the germline V gene. This CDR3 has 15 amino acids. Trimming cost V 4 bases and J 10 bases; bases outside gene matches: 6. The CDR3 here is CASSSTSGGAGEQFF. The CDR3 region has the DNA TGTGCCAGCAGCTCGACTAGCGGGGGGGCAGGGGAGCAGTTCTTC.

The chain joins TRBV3-1 (or the pseudogene TRBV3-2) to TRBJ2-7; TRBD2 agrees at 16 bases. The length of the CDR3 is 19 residues. The V gene end was trimmed by 0 bases and the J gene end by 2 bases; junction bases not matched to a gene: 7. Germline V gene sequence: CDR1 LGHDT, CDR2 YNNKEL (reference sequence). Written as DNA, the CDR3 is TGTGCCAGCAGCCAAGATAGGGGGACTAGCGGGAGGGTCGCCTACGAGCAGTACTTC. Protein sequence: CASSQDRGTSGRVAYEQYF.

The chain uses TRBV7-2 and TRBJ1-1; D remains ambiguous. The CDR3 consists of 15 residues. V gave up 5 bases and J gave up 5 bases, with 18 bases separating them. In germline, CDR1 is SGHTA, CDR2 FQGNSA. The CDR3 coding sequence is TGTGCCAGCAGCCCAGTAGTTGTGGGCGCAACTGAAGCTTTCTTT. This encodes CASSPVVVGATEAFF.

CDR3 loop: CASSFHRDTNTEAFF. CDR3 coding DNA: TGTGCCAGCAGCTTCCACCGGGACACTAACACTGAAGCTTTCTTT. V gene TRBV3-1 (or the pseudogene TRBV3-2) combines with J gene TRBJ1-1, with D possibly TRBD1 on 6 matching bases. Germline values: CDR1 LGHDT, CDR2 YNNKEL (reference sequence). The CDR3 runs to 15 residues. V lost 5 bases, J lost 2 bases, and 15 bases lay in between.

V is TRBV5-1 and J is TRBJ1-2; TRBD1 agrees at 7 bases. V lost 2 bases to trimming and J lost 6 bases; unmatched junction nucleotides: 4. The germline gives CDR1 SGHRS, CDR2 YFSETQ. The CDR3 covers 13 residues. CDR3 sequence: CASSFTGTDGYTF. The CDR3 DNA reads as TGCGCCAGCAGCTTCACCGGGACAGATGGCTACACCTTC.

The V gene is TRBV29-1, the J gene TRBJ2-7; 7 bases line up with TRBD1. The trim removed 6 bases at V and 4 bases at J, leaving 9 bases unmatched. The CDR3 is made up of 13 amino acids. The germline V gene has CDR1 SQVTM and CDR2 ANQGSEA. The CDR3 loop is CSVRDRTTYEQYF. The CDR3 DNA follows: TGCAGCGTGAGGGACAGAACCACTTACGAGCAGTACTTC.

The chain couples TRBV4-2 to TRBJ1-1; D is possibly TRBD1 (5 bases). The length of the CDR3 is 14 residues. The V and J ends lost 0 bases and 3 bases respectively, with 8 bases between them. The germline gives CDR1 LGHNA, CDR2 YNFKEQ. The CDR3 reads CASSQEGRDTEAFF. CDR3 sequence (DNA): TGTGCCAGCAGCCAAGAAGGCAGGGACACTGAAGCTTTCTTT.

This sequence joins TRBV15 and TRBJ1-4; D gene uncertain. In germline, CDR1 is LNHNV, CDR2 YYDKDF (reference sequence). Trimming took 3 bases from V and 6 from J, leaving 8 bases between them. The CDR3 runs 13 residues. In DNA, the CDR3 is TGTGCCACCAGCAGGCGGGTATATGAAAAACTGTTTTTT. Its protein product is CATSRRVYEKLFF.

The V and J genes are TRBV7-7 and TRBJ2-2; 10 nucleotides align to TRBD2. V shed 1 base and J 0 bases; nucleotides not matched to a gene: 2. There are 17 residues in the CDR3. Per the germline V gene, CDR1 is SSHAT and CDR2 is FNYEAQ (reference sequence). CDR3 in amino acids: CASSLGGLASNTGELFF. CDR3 coding DNA: TGTGCCAGCAGCTTAGGGGGACTAGCGTCGAACACCGGGGAGCTGTTTTTT. Variable domain in full (rest from reference TRBV7-7 and TRBJ2-2): GAGVSQSPRYKVTKRGQDVTLRCDPISSHATLYWYQQALGQGPEFLTYFNYEAQPDKSGLPSDRFSAERPEGSISTLTIQRTEQRDSAMYRCASSLGGLASNTGELFFGEGSRLTVL.

This chain uses TRBV5-6 with TRBJ1-3, with 10 bases lining up with TRBD1. CDR1 SGHDT and CDR2 YYEEEE come from the germline V gene. The CDR3 runs to 16 residues. The V gene end was trimmed by 0 bases and the J gene end by 4 bases; junction bases not matched to a gene: 4. The DNA for the CDR3 is TGTGCCAGCAGCTTGGTCGGGACAGGGGTCGGAAACACCATATATTTT. It yields the protein CASSLVGTGVGNTIYF.

The J gene is TRBJ1-1, the V gene TRBV7-9; the D is unclear. The germline CDR1 and CDR2 sequences are SEHNR and FQNEAQ (reference sequence). V was trimmed by 5 bases and J by 10 bases, leaving 23 bases between them. CDR3 length equals 15 residues. CDR3 sequence reads: CASSTSDRTNFLAFF. The CDR3 DNA reads TGTGCCAGCAGCACAAGCGATCGGACTAACTTTCTAGCTTTCTTT.

V gene TRBV12-3 or TRBV12-4 combines with J gene TRBJ1-2; 9 nucleotides line up with TRBD1. The V gene end was trimmed by 6 bases and the J gene end by 13 bases; junction bases not matched to a gene: 6. This CDR3 is 11 amino acids long. The CDR3 protein is CASRQTGGITF. The CDR3 region has the DNA TGTGCCAGCAGGCAGACAGGGGGGATCACCTTC.